Described below is a single TCR beta chain sequence and its context. This record belongs to a study of blood T cell repertoires in COVID-19. Method: immunoSEQ multiplex PCR; TCRdb's copy keeps in-frame clones and lacks some. The sample gives 80,000 or so clones, approximately 90% of which show up once; 2% to 3% is in the top ten. CDR3 length: 17 residues. Germline CDR1 reads SGDLS; CDR2 reads YYNGEE. V was clipped by 0 bases and J by 3 bases; unmatched bases: 7. The chain employs TRBV9 and TRBJ2-3; 10 bases are a match to TRBD2. The clonotype was recovered from a man aged 45-65 years with acute or convalescent COVID-19. The specimen sequenced was peripheral blood. The CDR3 sequence is CASSVGPGTSVTDTQYF. The DNA for the CDR3 is TGTGCCAGCAGCGTAGGTCCCGGGACTAGCGTAACAGATACGCAGTATTTT. Complete variable domain (other parts from reference TRBV9 and TRBJ2-3): DSGVTQTPKHLITATGQRVTLRCSPRSGDLSVYWYQQSLDQGLQFLIQYYNGEERAKGNILERFSAQQFPDLHSELNLSSLELGDSALYFCASSVGPGTSVTDTQYFGPGTRLTVL.